This T cell receptor (beta chain) was recovered during a study of T cells in Graves' hyperthyroidism and ophthalmopathy. Germline lookup yields CDR1 SGHDN and CDR2 FVKESK. Trimming cost V 5 bases and J 0 bases, with 14 bases left between them. The CDR3 spans 16 residues. Amplification of TCR beta CDR3 regions used RNA as the template. TCR CDR3 underwent first-round RT-PCR with the HTBI primer set. One entry per CDR3 protein, called by TCRdb with MiXCR from the multiplex PCR reads. The sample shows some 150,000 distinct CDR3 sequences, 22% of them seen only once. This clonotype was seen a few times. The clonotype originates from a woman aged 45-59 years with Graves' hyperthyroidism that later progressed to Graves' ophthalmopathy. Sequencing input: blood. The chain recombines TRBV14 with TRBJ2-1; weak D call: TRBD1 (6 bases). CDR3 in amino acids: CASSKQGLSSYNEQFF. CDR3 sequence (DNA): TGTGCCAGCAGCAAACAGGGCCTAAGCTCCTACAATGAGCAGTTCTTC. Drawing the rest from reference TRBV14 and TRBJ2-1, the complete variable domain is EAGVTQFPSHSVIEKGQTVTLRCDPISGHDNLYWYRRVMGKEIKFLLHFVKESKQDESGMPNNRFLAERTGGTYSTLKVQPAELEDSGVYFCASSKQGLSSYNEQFFGPGTRLTVL.